Shown below are 24 T cell receptor beta chains from a single sample sequenced in a study of blood T cells in healthy people across ages. A second PCR, run for roughly 7 to 12 cycles, used a sample-barcoded 5' primer plus a J-beta primer mix. TCRdb re-derived calls from the 5' RACE reads in MiXCR, one entry per CDR3 protein. The table has 750,000 to 850,000 distinct CDR3 sequences, just under 25% seen once. The same specimen was also included in a second study, on T cells of mothers and their children.

The sequencing input was blood. These receptors were taken from a boy aged 5 to 17 in good health.

The CDR3 DNA is TGTGCCATCAGTGAGCCAGGGGAAACAGATACGCAGTATTTT. Protein: CAISEPGETDTQYF. The chain joins TRBV10-3 to TRBJ2-3, with D perhaps matching TRBD1 (6 bases). Germline values: CDR1 ENHRY, CDR2 SYGVKD. The CDR3 runs to 14 residues. V lost 2 bases and J lost 3, with 9 bases in between.

This clonotype turned up a few times. CDR3 nucleotide sequence: TGTGCCAGCAGCTTAGTAAACAGCAGATACAATGAGCAGTTCTTC. Its protein product is CASSLVNSRYNEQFF. The chain combines TRBV7-9 with TRBJ2-1; D unresolved. The CDR3 runs to 15 residues. Germline V lookup: CDR1 SEHNR, CDR2 FQNEAQ (reference sequence). V was trimmed by 1 base and J by 4 bases, leaving 11 bases between them.

This clonotype has just a few counts. This chain uses TRBV3-1 with TRBJ1-2, with TRBD1 matching 12 bases. The CDR3 spans 18 residues. With V trimmed by 0 bases and J by 8 bases, 13 bases remained unmatched. Germline V gives CDR1 LGHDT, CDR2 YNNKEL (reference sequence). CDR3 sequence (DNA): TGTGCCAGCAGCCAAGACCCCGTACGGGACAGGGGGCGTTGGGGCTACACCTTC. It codes for CASSQDPVRDRGRWGYTF.

V is TRBV29-1 and J is TRBJ2-1; D remains unclear. The CDR3 runs to 13 residues. Trimming took 4 bases from V and 1 from J, leaving 8 bases between them. Germline V gene lookup returns CDR1 SQVTM and CDR2 ANQGSEA. The CDR3 DNA follows: TGCAGCGTTGTGACGGGTTCCTACAATGAGCAGTTCTTC. It is translated as CSVVTGSYNEQFF.

The chain uses TRBV2 and TRBJ2-1, with a weak D call TRBD2 (7 bases). This CDR3 has 13 amino acids. The germline V gene encodes CDR1 SNHLY and CDR2 FYNNEI. The germline V and J ends were trimmed by 1 base and 9 bases, with 10 bases remaining between them. The CDR3 here is CASSEEGEGEQFF. The CDR3 DNA reads TGTGCCAGCAGTGAAGAGGGGGAGGGTGAGCAGTTCTTC. The variable domain in full, completed from reference TRBV2 and TRBJ2-1, reads EPEVTQTPSHQVTQMGQEVILRCVPISNHLYFYWYRQILGQKVEFLVSFYNNEISEKSEIFDDQFSVERPDGSNFTLKIRSTKLEDSAMYFCASSEEGEGEQFFGPGTRLTVL.

A note on this clonotype: The germline gene is not matched at one end of the junction; a read error may be the cause. V usage is TRBV6-2 or TRBV6-3 and J usage is TRBJ2-2, with TRBD1 matching over 7 bases. The CDR3 contains 18 residues. The V gene's germline CDR1 is MNHEY and CDR2 SVGEGT. CDR3 in DNA: TGTGCCAGCAGTTACCCTATCCGACAGGGCTTGAACACTGGGGAGCTGTTTTTT. Amino acid sequence: CASSYPIRQGLNTGELFF.

There are many counts of this clonotype. The rearrangement uses TRBV7-2 and TRBJ1-4, with D tentatively TRBD1 (5 bases). Deletions cut 5 bases from V and 8 bases from J, with 15 bases between. The V gene's germline CDR1 is SGHTA and CDR2 FQGNSA. CDR3 length: 14 amino acids. CDR3 residues: CASSPGGVREKLFF. The CDR3 coding sequence is TGTGCCAGCAGCCCCGGGGGGGTGCGGGAAAAACTGTTTTTT. Filled out from reference TRBV7-2 and TRBJ1-4, the complete variable domain reads GAGVSQSPSNKVTEKGKDVELRCDPISGHTALYWYRQSLGQGLEFLIYFQGNSAPDKSGLPSDRFSAERTGGSVSTLTIQRTQQEDSAVYLCASSPGGVREKLFFGSGTQLSVL.

The table lists this clonotype with a few counts. V gene TRBV20-1 combines with J gene TRBJ2-7; maybe TRBD2 (6 bases). Per the germline V gene, CDR1 is DFQATT and CDR2 is SNEGSKA (reference sequence). The ends were cut back, 4 bases at V and 5 bases at J, with 15 bases in the middle. This CDR3 is built from 13 residues. The CDR3 region has the DNA TGCAGTGCTATTCCCTCTAGCGTGGACGAGCAGTACTTC. Amino acids: CSAIPSSVDEQYF.

The rearrangement joins TRBV4-1 to TRBJ2-2, with 8 bases that match TRBD2. The CDR3 sequence is 16 residues long. The V segment lost 0 bases and the J segment 3 bases; nucleotides outside the gene matches: 3. Per the germline V gene, CDR1 is MGHRA and CDR2 is YSYEKL. CDR3 nucleotides: TGCGCCAGCAGCCAAGAACGGCGGGAGGACACCGGGGAGCTGTTTTTT. Amino acids: CASSQERREDTGELFF.

The chain couples TRBV28 to TRBJ2-2; the match to TRBD2 covers 13 bases. Losses at the gene ends were 3 bases for V and 4 bases for J; bases not matched to a gene: 2. The CDR3 runs to 16 residues. Germline V lookup: CDR1 MDHEN, CDR2 SYDVKM. CDR3 DNA: TGTGCCAGCAGTTTCGGACTAGCGGGAGTCACCGGGGAGCTGTTTTTT. Translated: CASSFGLAGVTGELFF.

The chain is built from TRBV11-2 and TRBJ1-2; 8 bases align to TRBD1. The CDR3 runs to 15 residues. V lost 1 base, J lost 3 bases, and 4 bases stayed unmatched. Germline CDR1 and CDR2: SGHAT and FQNNGV. Written as DNA, the CDR3 is TGTGCCAGCAGCTTAGGGACAGGGATCGACTATGGCTACACCTTC. Its protein is CASSLGTGIDYGYTF.

The chain employs TRBV7-8 and TRBJ2-7; TRBD2 aligns across 13 bases. The germline V gene has CDR1 SGHVS and CDR2 FQNEAQ. J gave up 1 base and V 5 bases, and 2 bases lay outside the gene matches. This CDR3 has 15 residues. The CDR3 nucleotides are TGTGCCAGCAGCGGGGGACTAGCGGGGTCCTACGAGCAGTACTTC. Translating gives CASSGGLAGSYEQYF.

The chain has TRBV7-9 and TRBJ1-5, with D maybe TRBD1 (6 bases). The CDR3 covers 15 residues. Germline loops: CDR1 SEHNR, CDR2 FQNEAQ (reference sequence). V was clipped by 5 bases and J by 4 bases, with 15 bases between them. The CDR3 protein is CASSRTGGRNQPQHF. DNA for the CDR3: TGTGCCAGCAGCCGCACTGGGGGGCGGAATCAGCCCCAGCATTTT.

V gene TRBV2 combines with J gene TRBJ2-6; weak D call: TRBD1 (5 bases). Trimming took 8 bases from V and 0 from J, leaving 23 bases between them. In germline, CDR1 is SNHLY, CDR2 FYNNEI. The CDR3 is made up of 19 amino acids. The CDR3 DNA is TGTGCCAGCTCCCGAAGGGGCAGCGTCGCGAGCTCTGGGGCCAACGTCCTGACTTTC. Encoded protein: CASSRRGSVASSGANVLTF.

The chain uses TRBV20-1 and TRBJ1-1; possibly TRBD1 for D (6 bases). The V end was cut by 3 bases, the J end by 5 bases, with 13 bases between. This CDR3 spans 13 amino acids. Per germline, CDR1 DFQATT and CDR2 SNEGSKA (reference sequence). The CDR3 DNA reads TGCAGTGCTAGTTCTGGGGGCGAGACTGAAGCTTTCTTT. It encodes CSASSGGETEAFF.

This clonotype was seen a few times. V is TRBV6-5 and J is TRBJ1-5; D not resolved. The CDR3 loop spans 15 amino acids. CDR1 MNHEY and CDR2 SVGAGI come from the germline V gene. With 5 bases removed from V and 4 bases from J, the gap between germline ends came to 15 bases. The CDR3 spells CASSLLGGPNQPQHF. For the CDR3, the DNA is TGTGCCAGCAGTCTTCTGGGCGGACCGAATCAGCCCCAGCATTTT.

In nucleotides, the CDR3 is TGTGCCAGCAGTTACTCGCTCGGGACAGGGGGGCATCAGCCCCAGCATTTT. This codes for CASSYSLGTGGHQPQHF. The J gene is TRBJ1-5, the V gene TRBV6-6; 11 positions match TRBD1. V lost 0 bases, J lost 5 bases, and 6 bases stayed unmatched. Germline-derived CDR1 and CDR2 are MNHNY and SVGAGI (reference sequence). This CDR3 spans 17 amino acids.

Only a few counts were recorded for this clonotype. CDR3 residues: CASKGLASTDTQYF. CDR3 nucleotides: TGTGCCAGCAAAGGACTAGCGAGCACAGATACGCAGTATTTT. The V gene is TRBV7-9, the J gene TRBJ2-3, with 9 positions matching TRBD2. The length of the CDR3 is 14 residues. After removal of 7 bases from V and 0 bases from J, the junction contained 2 bases not matched to a gene. CDR1 SEHNR and CDR2 FQNEAQ come from the germline V gene (reference sequence).

There are many counts of this clonotype. This chain's CDR3 is CASSQDRGLFYGYTF. CDR3 nucleotide sequence: TGCGCCAGCAGCCAAGATCGGGGACTTTTCTATGGCTACACCTTC. J is TRBJ1-2 and V is TRBV4-3; TRBD1 might be the D (5 bases). V was clipped by 0 bases and J by 4 bases, with 12 bases between them. CDR3 length: 15 residues. Germline V gene data show CDR1 as LGHNA and CDR2 as YSLEER.

The J gene is TRBJ2-7, the V gene TRBV4-3; D gene ambiguous. Germline assignment: CDR1 LGHNA and CDR2 YSLEER. CDR3 length: 15 residues. The V end lost 0 bases, the J end lost 3 bases, and 12 bases lay between the germline ends. The CDR3 bases are TGCGCCAGCAGCCAAGATAAGGGCAGGAACTACGAGCAGTACTTC. Translation: CASSQDKGRNYEQYF.

The chain has TRBV5-6 and TRBJ1-2; tentatively, D is TRBD1 (6 bases). CDR1 is SGHDT and CDR2 is YYEEEE in the germline V gene. This CDR3 region has 17 residues. V was shortened by 4 bases and J by 1 base, with 20 bases between the two germline ends. The CDR3 region has the DNA TGTGCCAGCAGCCTGGGCCGGGGGCACACTTTTAACTATGGCTACACCTTC. Translating gives CASSLGRGHTFNYGYTF.

A few counts support this clonotype. The genes are TRBV24-1 and TRBJ1-2; tentatively, D is TRBD1 (5 bases). Germline CDR1 KGHDR, CDR2 SFDVKD. With 3 bases removed from V and 8 bases from J, the gap between germline ends came to 12 bases. The CDR3 totals 13 residues. The DNA for the CDR3 is TGTGCCACCAGTGATCCCAGGGAGCCAGGCTACACCTTC. This gives the protein CATSDPREPGYTF.

Only a few counts were recorded for this clonotype. The V gene is TRBV7-9, the J gene TRBJ2-1, with no clear D. Per the germline V gene, CDR1 is SEHNR and CDR2 is FQNEAQ (reference sequence). The ends were cut back, 6 bases at V and 8 bases at J, with 17 bases in the middle. The CDR3 has 14 amino acids. CDR3 sequence reads: CASSPQVKDDEQFF. The CDR3 nucleotides are TGTGCCAGCAGTCCTCAAGTGAAGGATGATGAGCAGTTCTTC.

The chain employs TRBV5-4 and TRBJ2-1, with D possibly matching TRBD2 (5 bases). The germline CDR1 and CDR2 sequences are SGHNT and YYREEE (reference sequence). The CDR3 covers 16 residues. Trimming pared 4 bases from V and 3 bases from J, leaving 17 bases between. This chain's CDR3 is CASSPEGTNLYNEQFF. The CDR3 bases are TGTGCCAGCAGCCCCGAGGGCACCAACCTCTACAATGAGCAGTTCTTC.